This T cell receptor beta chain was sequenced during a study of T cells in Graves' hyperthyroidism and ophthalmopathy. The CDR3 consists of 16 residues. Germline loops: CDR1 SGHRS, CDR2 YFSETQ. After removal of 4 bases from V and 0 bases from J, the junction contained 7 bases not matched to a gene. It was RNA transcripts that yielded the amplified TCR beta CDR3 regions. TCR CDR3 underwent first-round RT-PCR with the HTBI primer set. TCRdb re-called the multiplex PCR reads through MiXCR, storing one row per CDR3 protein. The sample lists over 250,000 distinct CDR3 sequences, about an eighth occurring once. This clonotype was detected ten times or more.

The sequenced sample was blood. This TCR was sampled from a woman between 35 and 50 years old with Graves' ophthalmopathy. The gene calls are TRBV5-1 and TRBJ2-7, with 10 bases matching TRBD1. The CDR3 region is CASSVTTGGASYEQYF. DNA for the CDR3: TGCGCCAGCAGCGTTACGACAGGGGGCGCCTCCTACGAGCAGTACTTC.